This T cell receptor (beta chain) was identified in a study of T cells in Graves' hyperthyroidism and ophthalmopathy. Study background: Before any treatment, at initial diagnosis, peripheral blood was collected.

Findings and caveats of the study: Among clonotypes expanded in thyroid above 0.001, most were also found in blood.

The CDR3 consists of 14 residues. With V trimmed by 6 bases and J by 7 bases, 9 bases remained unmatched. TCR beta CDR3 regions were amplified from RNA. HTBI primers were used for first-round RT-PCR of the TCR CDR3. TCRdb fed the multiplex PCR reads into MiXCR, producing one record per CDR3 protein. Here the sample spans roughly 200,000 distinct CDR3 sequences, approximately 16% being singletons. This clonotype was detected many times. As yet, its antigen is unknown. Based on clinical symptoms, serum thyroxine and TRAb, thyroid ultrasound and orbital computed tomography, diagnoses were reached. Fresh peripheral blood, 8 to 10 ml of it, supplied the PBMCs.

This receptor was taken from a man aged 40-49 years with Graves' hyperthyroidism. Sequencing was done on a sample of blood. The chain is built from TRBV12-3 or TRBV12-4 and TRBJ1-5; 7 nucleotides line up with TRBD1. The CDR3 here is CASRSDRVRQPQHF. CDR3 bases: TGTGCCAGCAGATCCGACAGGGTTCGGCAGCCCCAGCATTTT.